Below, one TCR beta chain is given with its context. V gave up 5 bases and J gave up 6 bases, with 7 bases separating them. Germline-derived CDR1 and CDR2 are SQVTM and ANQGSEA. The CDR3 totals 10 residues. This sample stems from a study of T cell changes during pregnancy in multiple sclerosis. Here immunoSEQ multiplex PCR was the method, and the copy in TCRdb shows in-frame clones only, minus some. The sample carries tens of thousands of clones, around 92% recorded once. The sequence came from a female donor in good health, enrolled as a control in a pregnancy study. Sequenced material: peripheral blood, taken in the second trimester of pregnancy. V usage is TRBV29-1 and J usage is TRBJ1-2; TRBD1 is a possible D gene (5 bases). DNA for the CDR3: TGCAGCGTTTCCAGGGATGGCTACACCTTC. Amino acids: CSVSRDGYTF.